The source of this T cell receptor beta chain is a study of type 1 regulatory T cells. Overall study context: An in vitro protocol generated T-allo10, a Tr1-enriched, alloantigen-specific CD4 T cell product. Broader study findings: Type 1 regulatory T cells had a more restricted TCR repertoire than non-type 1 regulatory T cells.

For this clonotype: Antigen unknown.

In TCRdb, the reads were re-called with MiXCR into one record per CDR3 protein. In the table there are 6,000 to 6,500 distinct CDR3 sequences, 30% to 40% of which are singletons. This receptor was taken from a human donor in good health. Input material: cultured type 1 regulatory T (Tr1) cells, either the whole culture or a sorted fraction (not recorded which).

CDR3 sequence reads: CATSRDERRLAGGLGNEQFF. The CDR3 region has the DNA TGTGCCACCAGCAGAGACGAGAGGAGGCTAGCGGGAGGCCTGGGCAATGAGCAGTTCTTC. The chain has TRBV15 and TRBJ2-1; 11 nucleotides align to TRBD2. The ends lost 0 bases at V and 6 bases at J; junction bases unmatched: 16. In germline, CDR1 is LNHNV, CDR2 YYDKDF (reference sequence). This CDR3 is 20 amino acids long.